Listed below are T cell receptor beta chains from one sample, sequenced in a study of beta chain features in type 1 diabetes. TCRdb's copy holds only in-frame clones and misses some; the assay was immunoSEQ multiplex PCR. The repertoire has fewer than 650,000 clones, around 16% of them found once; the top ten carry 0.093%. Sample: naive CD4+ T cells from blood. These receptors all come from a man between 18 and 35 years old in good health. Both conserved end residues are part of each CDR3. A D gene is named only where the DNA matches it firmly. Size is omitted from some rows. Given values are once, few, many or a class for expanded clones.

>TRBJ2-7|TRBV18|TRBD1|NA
TGTGCCAGCTCACAATTGGGGACAGGGGGACAATACGAGCAGTACTTC
CASSQLGTGGQYEQYF
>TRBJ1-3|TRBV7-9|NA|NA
TGTGCCTTCCTGGACCGAAGCTCTGGAAACACCATATATTTT
CAFLDRSSGNTIYF
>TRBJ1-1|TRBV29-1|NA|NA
TGCAGCGTTGAAAAACGGATGAACACTGAAGCTTTCTTT
CSVEKRMNTEAFF
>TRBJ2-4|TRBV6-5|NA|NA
TGTGCCAGCAGTTACTCGAGGGACCCTGGAAACATTCAGTACTTC
CASSYSRDPGNIQYF
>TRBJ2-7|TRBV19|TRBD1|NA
TGTGCCAGTACTTTGAGGACAGGACCCTACGAGCAGTACTTC
CASTLRTGPYEQYF
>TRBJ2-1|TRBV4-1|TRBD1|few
TGCGCCAGCAGCCCCCGGGGACAGGGGAACAATGAGCAGTTCTTC
CASSPRGQGNNEQFF
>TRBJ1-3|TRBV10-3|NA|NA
TGTGCCATCAGTGGTCCCCCGGTCAACGGGAACACCATATATTTT
CAISGPPVNGNTIYF
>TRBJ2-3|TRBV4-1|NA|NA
TGCGCCAGCAGCCAAGACAGTAGCACAGATACGCAGTATTTT
CASSQDSSTDTQYF
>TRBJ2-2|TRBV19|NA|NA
TGTGCCAGTACCCTCGAGCTCGGGACCGGGGAGCTGTTTTTT
CASTLELGTGELFF
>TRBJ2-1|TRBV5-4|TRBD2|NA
TGTGCCAGCAGCTCTGGACTAGTCCAGTCCTACAATGAGCAGTTCTTC
CASSSGLVQSYNEQFF
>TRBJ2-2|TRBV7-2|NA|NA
TGTGCCAGCAGCTCGACAGCCCTTAACACCGGGGAGCTGTTTTTT
CASSSTALNTGELFF
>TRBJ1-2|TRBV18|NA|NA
TGTGCCAGCTCACCCCCCCTAAGTGGGCTTGGTGGCTACACCTTC
CASSPPLSGLGGYTF
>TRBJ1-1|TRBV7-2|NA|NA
TGTGCCAGCAGCTTTGCGGGGGTGAACACTGAAGCTTTCTTT
CASSFAGVNTEAFF
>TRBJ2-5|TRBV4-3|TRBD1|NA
TGCGCCAGCAGCCGGACCCGACAGGGGACCCAGTACTTC
CASSRTRQGTQYF
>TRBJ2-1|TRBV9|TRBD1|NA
TGTGCCAGCAGCGCCCAAAGACAGGGCTTAGGGGAGCAGTTCTTC
CASSAQRQGLGEQFF
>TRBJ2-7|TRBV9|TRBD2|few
TGTGCCAGCAGCGTAGGAACTAGCGGGAGTCGGGAGCAGTACTTC
CASSVGTSGSREQYF
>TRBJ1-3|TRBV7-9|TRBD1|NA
TGTGCCAGCAGCTTAAGGGACAGGGGGCTAACATCTGGAAACACCATATATTTT
CASSLRDRGLTSGNTIYF
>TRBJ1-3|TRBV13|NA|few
TGTGCCAGCAGCTTAGGGCCTTCCGGAAACACCATATATTTT
CASSLGPSGNTIYF
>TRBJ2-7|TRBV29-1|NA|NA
TGCAGCGTTCTCACGACAGGTCCCCTTTTAGAGCAGTACTTC
CSVLTTGPLLEQYF
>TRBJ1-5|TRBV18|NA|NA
TGTGCCAGCTCACCCGGCGCAGACAATCAGCCCCAGCATTTT
CASSPGADNQPQHF
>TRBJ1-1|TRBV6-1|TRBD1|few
TGTGCCAGCAGAGCAAGACTGGACAGGGGATCTGAAGCTTTCTTT
CASRARLDRGSEAFF
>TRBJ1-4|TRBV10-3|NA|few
TGTGCCATCAGGGCGGACCCTAATGAAAAACTGTTTTTT
CAIRADPNEKLFF
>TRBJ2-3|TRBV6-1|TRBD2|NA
TGTGCCAGCAGCCGGGGGGGCCTAACAGATACGCAGTATTTT
CASSRGGLTDTQYF
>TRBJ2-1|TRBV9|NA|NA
TGTGCCAGCAGCCCAGTCCTCACTGAGCAGTTCTTC
CASSPVLTEQFF
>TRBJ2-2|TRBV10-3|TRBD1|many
TGTGCCATCAGTGGACAGGGGGATACCGGGGAGCTGTTTTTT
CAISGQGDTGELFF
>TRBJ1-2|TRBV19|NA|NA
TGTGCCAGTAGTATACCAGTCGCTAACTATGGCTACACCTTC
CASSIPVANYGYTF
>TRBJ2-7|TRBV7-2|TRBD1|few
TGTGCCAGCAGCTTAGTGCGGACAGGGGTCGAGCAGTACTTC
CASSLVRTGVEQYF
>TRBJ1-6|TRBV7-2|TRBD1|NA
TGTGCCAGCAGCTATGACAGGGGGAATTCACCCCTCCACTTT
CASSYDRGNSPLHF
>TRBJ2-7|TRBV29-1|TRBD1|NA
TGCAGCGGTGGGACAGGGGACGAGCAGTACTTC
CSGGTGDEQYF
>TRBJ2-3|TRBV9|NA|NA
TGTGCCAGCAGCGTGAGTAGCACAGATACGCAGTATTTT
CASSVSSTDTQYF
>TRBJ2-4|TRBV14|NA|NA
TGTGCCAGCAGCCAAGATCGAATAGGTCGGGATATAGGCATTCAGTACTTC
CASSQDRIGRDIGIQYF
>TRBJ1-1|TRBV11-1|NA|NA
TGTGCCAGCACCCGGACGGATCTAATGAACACTGAAGCTTTCTTT
CASTRTDLMNTEAFF
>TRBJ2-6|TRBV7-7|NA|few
TGTGCTAGCAGCTTCCCTGGGGCCAACGTCCTGACTTTC
CASSFPGANVLTF
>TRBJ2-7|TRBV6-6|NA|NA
TGTGCCAGCACTGGATCCTACGAGCAGTACTTC
CASTGSYEQYF
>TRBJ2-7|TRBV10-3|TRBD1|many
TGTGCCAGTGGACAGGGGAACTCCTACGAGCAGTACTTC
CASGQGNSYEQYF
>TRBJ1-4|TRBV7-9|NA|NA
TGTGCCAGCAGCTTAGCCGCCGGAACTAATGAAAAACTGTTTTTT
CASSLAAGTNEKLFF
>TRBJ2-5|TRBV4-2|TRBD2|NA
TGTGCCAGCAGCGGGCCTAGCGGGAGGAGGCAAGAGACCCAGTACTTC
CASSGPSGRRQETQYF
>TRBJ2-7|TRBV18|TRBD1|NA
TGTGCCAGCTCACCTCCGGGACAGGGCTCCTACGAGCAGTACTTC
CASSPPGQGSYEQYF
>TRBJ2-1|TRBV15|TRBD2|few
TGTGCCACCAGGAGGACTAGCGGGGTGGGTAGGCAGCAGTTCTTC
CATRRTSGVGRQQFF
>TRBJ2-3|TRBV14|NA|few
TGTGCCAGCAGCCACGGAGATACGCAGTATTTT
CASSHGDTQYF
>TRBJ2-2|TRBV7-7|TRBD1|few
TGTGCCAGCAGCCATTCAGGGGGCGCATCCGGGGAGCTGTTTTTT
CASSHSGGASGELFF
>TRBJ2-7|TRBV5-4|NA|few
TGTGCCAGCAGCTTGAGCCGCATCGGACAGAACTACGAGCAGTACTTC
CASSLSRIGQNYEQYF
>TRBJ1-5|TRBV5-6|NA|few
TGTGCCAGCAGCTTGTACACAGGGAGGGGCAATCAGCCCCAGCATTTT
CASSLYTGRGNQPQHF
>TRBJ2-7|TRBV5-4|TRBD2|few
TGTGCCAGCAGTTCCGGGACTAACTACGAGCAGTACTTC
CASSSGTNYEQYF
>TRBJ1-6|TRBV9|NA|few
TGTGCCAGCAGCGGGACAGTCCTAAATTCACCCCTCCACTTT
CASSGTVLNSPLHF
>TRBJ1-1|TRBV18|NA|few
TGTGCCAGCTCACCACCGAGAGGGCTGAACACTGAAGCTTTCTTT
CASSPPRGLNTEAFF
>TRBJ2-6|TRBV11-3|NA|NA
TGTGCCAGCAGCTCAAGTTACTCTGGGGCCAACGTCCTGACTTTC
CASSSSYSGANVLTF
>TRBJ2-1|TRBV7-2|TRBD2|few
TGTGCCAGCAGCTTAGGGGCTAGCGGGGGTTACAATGAGCAGTTCTTC
CASSLGASGGYNEQFF
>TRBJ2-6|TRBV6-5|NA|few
TGTGCCAGCAGTTTTGGAGCCAACGTCCTGACTTTC
CASSFGANVLTF
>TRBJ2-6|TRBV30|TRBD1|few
TGTGCCTGGAGTGGTAGGGGGCAGCGAACTGGGGCCAACGTCCTGACTTTC
CAWSGRGQRTGANVLTF
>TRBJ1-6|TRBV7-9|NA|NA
TGTGCCAGCAGCTTAGCAGGGAGCAATAATTCACCCCTCCACTTT
CASSLAGSNNSPLHF
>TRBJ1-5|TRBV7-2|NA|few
TGTGCCAGCAGCCCAGGGGACGGCAATCAGCCCCAGCATTTT
CASSPGDGNQPQHF
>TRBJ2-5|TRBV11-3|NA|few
TGTGCCAGCAGCCCCAAGGGGTCAGAGACCCAGTACTTC
CASSPKGSETQYF
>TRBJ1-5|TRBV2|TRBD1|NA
TGTGCCAGCAGGGCGGACAGGGTTGGCAATCAGCCCCAGCATTTT
CASRADRVGNQPQHF
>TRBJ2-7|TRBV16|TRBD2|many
TGTGCCAGCAGCCAATCCCCTCTCCTAGCGGGGCGCTTC
CASSQSPLLAGRF
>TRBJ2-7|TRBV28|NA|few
TGTGCCAGCAGTGCAGTATACTACGAGCAGTACTTC
CASSAVYYEQYF
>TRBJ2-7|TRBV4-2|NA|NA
TGTGCCAGCAGCCAAGTGCAGGGGAGAGGCACCTACGAGCAGTACTTC
CASSQVQGRGTYEQYF
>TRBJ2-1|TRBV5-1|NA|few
TGCGCCAGCAGCTTGTTAGCTGAGCAGTTCTTC
CASSLLAEQFF
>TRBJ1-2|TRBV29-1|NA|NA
TGCAGCGTTGAACCAGTATGGGATGGCTACACCTTC
CSVEPVWDGYTF
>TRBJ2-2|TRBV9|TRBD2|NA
TGTGCCAGCAGGGGACTACAGGCCGGGGAGCTGTTTTTT
CASRGLQAGELFF